The clone carrying this T cell receptor (beta chain) was counted between two and nine times. Its cognate antigen is unknown. In germline, CDR1 is MDHEN, CDR2 SYDVKM. V shed 6 bases, J shed 7 bases, and the junction held 7 bases outside the gene matches. CDR3 length equals 13 residues. This entry comes from a study of blood T cells in healthy people across ages. Overall study: There was about one barcoded beta molecule captured by template switching per two T cells.

Study-level results: Versus aged donors, long-lived donors had higher diversity and more naive CD4+ cells.

Using a J-beta primer mix together with a sample-barcoded 5' primer, a second PCR was run for 7 to 11 cycles. TCRdb analysed the 5' RACE reads with MiXCR anew, one entry per CDR3 protein. Here the sample spans around 750,000 distinct CDR3 sequences, 50% to 65% being singletons. Sample: blood. The receptor was derived from a man older than 75 in good health. This chain joins TRBV28 and TRBJ2-7; 9 bases line up with TRBD1. DNA of the CDR3: TGTGCCAGCAGACCACAGGGGGCGGATGAGCAGTACTTC. This encodes CASRPQGADEQYF.